This TCR beta chain was obtained from a study of shared clonotypes between healthy human individuals. Study-level points and caveats: Generation probabilities were higher for clonotypes shared across all four sorted-subset donors than for unshared ones.

Concerning this clone: The antigen is unknown.

Germline CDR1 and CDR2: SQVTM and ANQGSEA. V was trimmed by 0 bases and J by 8 bases, leaving 13 bases between them. This CDR3 contains 13 residues. Each sorted subset replicate got 200 ng genomic DNA, around 29,000 genomes. Generated by immunoSEQ multiplex PCR, the TCRdb table keeps only in-frame clones and is missing some. The table records nearly 1 million clones, over 60% of them present only once. J is TRBJ1-2 and V is TRBV29-1; a possible D gene is TRBD1 (6 bases). The specimen was memory CD4+ T cells sorted from blood. This sample's subset: CD45RA-negative fraction. This receptor was taken from a young man in good health. The CDR3 protein is CSVEEVAGGGYTF. The DNA for the CDR3 is TGCAGCGTTGAAGAGGTAGCGGGGGGCGGCTACACCTTC. The full variable domain, completed using reference TRBV29-1 and TRBJ1-2, is SAVISQKPSRDICQRGTSLTIQCQVDSQVTMMFWYRQQPGQSLTLIATANQGSEATYESGFVIDKFPISRPNLTFSTLTVSNMSPEDSSIYLCSVEEVAGGGYTFGSGTRLTVV.